The T cell receptor beta chain under discussion was sequenced for a study of blood T cell repertoires in COVID-19. Turning to the study itself: T cells, B-cell-depleted T cells, or PBMCs provided the cDNA or gDNA that served as material.

Per the germline V gene, CDR1 is SGHRS and CDR2 is YFSETQ. CDR3 size: 14 residues. Trimming stripped 0 bases from V and 6 bases from J, with 10 bases between. In the study's own analysis: Estimation of nucleated cell counts was performed using reference gene primer amplification. Profiling relied on immunoSEQ multiplex PCR, and the TCRdb table lists in-frame clones only, not all of them. The V and J calls and clone size were taken over from that table, and D and trimming were inferred from the DNA. The sample comprises 35,000 to 45,000 clones, nearly 90% of which are singletons, and around 2.9% rests with the top ten.

The material sequenced was peripheral blood. The rearrangement uses TRBV5-1 and TRBJ2-1; maybe TRBD2 (6 bases). The receptor was isolated from a man in his fifties or sixties with active COVID-19. The CDR3 here is CASSLALAGNEQFF. The DNA for the CDR3 is TGCGCCAGCAGCTTGGCACTAGCTGGCAATGAGCAGTTCTTC.